This TCR beta chain came from a study of blood T cell repertoires in COVID-19. Study-level background: From T cells, B-cell-depleted T cells, or PBMCs came the material, which was cDNA or gDNA.

CDR3 length: 14 amino acids. Germline values: CDR1 SGHTA, CDR2 FQGNSA. V was shortened by 2 bases and J by 7 bases, with 14 bases between the two germline ends. Original analysis: Nucleated cell counts were estimated from reference gene primer amplification. Method: immunoSEQ multiplex PCR; TCRdb's copy keeps in-frame clones and lacks some. That table gives V, J and clone size, and the DNA gave D and trimming. The table lists some 190,000 clones, approximately 86% of them singletons. This clone has at least ten counts. The V and J genes are TRBV7-2 and TRBJ1-1; D call uncertain. The sample consisted of peripheral blood. This receptor was identified in a man between 18 and 35 years old with active or convalescent COVID-19. The CDR3 loop is CASSLSLVAVEAFF. CDR3 DNA: TGTGCCAGCAGCTTATCCTTGGTGGCTGTTGAAGCTTTCTTT.